The 8 T cell receptor beta chains below all came from one sample that was sequenced in a study of Graves' ophthalmopathy and Graves' hyperthyroidism. RNA transcripts provided the template for amplifying TCR beta CDR3 regions. An opening RT-PCR round employed HTBI primers and preceded a second-round multiplex PCR. TCRdb reanalysed the multiplex PCR reads using MiXCR and keeps one entry per CDR3 protein. The sample includes 500,000 to 700,000 distinct CDR3 sequences, about a fifth of them seen just once. Material for sequencing was peripheral blood. All receptors come from a woman between 18 and 30 years old with stable Graves' hyperthyroidism. Some clones in this sample may be carry-over from other donors' samples.

V is TRBV11-2 and J is TRBJ1-1; TRBD1 might be the D (5 bases). This CDR3 spans 15 amino acids. CDR1 and CDR2 (germline): SGHAT, FQNNGV. Trimming stripped 0 bases from V and 3 bases from J, with 11 bases between. CDR3 region: CASSLEGVRDTEAFF. The CDR3 DNA reads TGTGCCAGCAGCTTAGAGGGGGTAAGGGACACTGAAGCTTTCTTT.

This clonotype was recorded a few times. This could be a read error, since a much larger clone is one nucleotide away. The CDR3 reads CASSFLLDQPQHF. The CDR3, as DNA: TGTGCCAGCAGCTTCCTCCTAGATCAGCCCCAGCATTTT. This rearrangement joins TRBV5-5 to TRBJ1-5; D ambiguous. The germline CDR1 and CDR2 sequences are SGHKS and YYEKEE (reference sequence). The CDR3 runs to 13 residues. Trimming pared 2 bases from V and 5 bases from J, leaving 8 bases between.

In DNA, the CDR3 is TGTGCTAGTGGTTTGTGGGGCACAGATACGCAGTATTTT. This encodes CASGLWGTDTQYF. The V gene is TRBV12-5, the J gene TRBJ2-3; D ambiguous. CDR1 is LGHNT, CDR2 FRNRAP, per germline. This CDR3 spans 13 amino acids. V was pared by 2 bases and J by 1 base, with 4 bases between.

The rearrangement joins TRBV19 to TRBJ1-5, with 10 bases that match TRBD1. The CDR3 runs 13 residues. V shed 11 bases, J shed 2 bases, and the junction held 3 bases outside the gene matches. The germline gives CDR1 LNHDA, CDR2 SQIVND (reference sequence). CDR3 bases: TGTGCCGGGGGGACAGGGGGCAATCAGCCCCAGCATTTT. Residues: CAGGTGGNQPQHF.

This clonotype has at least ten counts. V and J are TRBV12-3 or TRBV12-4 and TRBJ2-7, with D unclear. With 3 bases removed from V and 3 bases from J, the gap between germline ends came to 12 bases. The CDR3 sequence is 14 residues long. This CDR3 is CASSFSAENYEQYF. The CDR3 coding sequence is TGTGCCAGCAGTTTTTCGGCGGAAAACTACGAGCAGTACTTC.

At least ten counts were recorded for this clonotype. The V call is TRBV10-3, the J call TRBJ2-6; perhaps TRBD1 as D (5 bases). This CDR3 has 17 amino acids. Deletions cut 0 bases from V and 0 bases from J, with 9 bases between. Germline CDR1 and CDR2: ENHRY and SYGVKD. CDR3 protein: CAISESTARSGANVLTF. CDR3 coding DNA: TGTGCCATCAGTGAGTCGACAGCTCGCTCTGGGGCCAACGTCCTGACTTTC.

Concerning this clonotype itself: This clone may be a read error of a much larger clone one base away. Lacking the conserved final phenylalanine or tryptophan, this CDR3 likely reflects a read error. This rearrangement joins TRBV6-2 or TRBV6-3 to TRBJ1-1; D possibly corresponds to TRBD1 (5 bases). The V and J ends lost 5 bases and 0 bases respectively, with 10 bases between them. Looked up from germline, CDR1 is MNHEY and CDR2 is SVGEGT. The length of the CDR3 is 14 residues. The chain's CDR3 is CASSKGPMNTEAFI. The CDR3 nucleotides are TGTGCCAGCAGTAAGGGACCCATGAACACTGAAGCTTTCATT.

This clonotype was recorded at least ten times. The chain employs TRBV6-1 and TRBJ1-5, with TRBD1 matching 7 bases. Looked up from germline, CDR1 is MNHNS and CDR2 is SASEGT. The CDR3 is 14 residues long. V was clipped by 7 bases and J by 4 bases; unmatched bases: 7. DNA for the CDR3: TGTGCCAGCACCCGGAGACAGGGTAATCAGCCCCAGCATTTT. Encoded protein: CASTRRQGNQPQHF.